A selection of T cell receptor beta chains follows, all from one sample in a study of spatial heterogeneity in lung cancer. One entry per CDR3 protein results from TCRdb running MiXCR on the 5' RACE reads. The sample includes around 66,000 distinct CDR3 sequences, roughly 6.4% of them seen just once. Source: PBMCs, taken at surgery. The receptors were gathered from a female donor with early-stage non-small cell lung cancer. The CDR3 runs from the conserved cysteine through the conserved F or W. The D gene is left open where the match is weak. A row's size may be missing; if present it is once, few, many or a size class.

many | TRBJ1-5 | TRBV20-1 | - | TGCAGTGCGAGGATAGGACAGATCAATCAGCCCCAGCATTTT | CSARIGQINQPQHF
many | TRBJ2-1 | TRBV5-1 | TRBD1 | TGCGCCAGCAGCTTGGGGACAGGGGGCCCTAATGAGCAGTTCTTC | CASSLGTGGPNEQFF
many | TRBJ2-5 | TRBV28 | - | TGTGCCAGCAGTACTGGACTGGCCTTACGACGGGAGACCCAGTACTTC | CASSTGLALRRETQYF
many | TRBJ1-1 | TRBV5-1 | TRBD1 | TGCGCCAGCATAGAGGACAGGGCTAACACTGAAGCTTTCTTT | CASIEDRANTEAFF
many | TRBJ2-1 | TRBV20-1 | - | TGCAGTGCTGAAGGGGGGTTCTACAATGAGCAGTTCTTC | CSAEGGFYNEQFF
- | TRBJ2-7 | TRBV6-5 | - | TGTGCCAGCAGTACCTCGGTGGATCTATCCTACGAGCAGTACTTC | CASSTSVDLSYEQYF
- | TRBJ2-3 | TRBV7-3 | - | TGTGCCAGCAGCTTATGGGGGCCTACGGATACGCAGTATTTT | CASSLWGPTDTQYF
- | TRBJ2-7 | TRBV29-1 | - | TGCAGCGTTGAATTCCGGGACCGGAGCTCCTACGAGCAGTACTTC | CSVEFRDRSSYEQYF
many | TRBJ2-6 | TRBV5-1 | - | TGCGCCAGCAGGGTCGAATCTGGGGCCAACGTCCTGACTTTC | CASRVESGANVLTF
many | TRBJ1-2 | TRBV28 | - | TGTGCCAGCAGTTACCGGGAGAACTATGGCTACACCTTC | CASSYRENYGYTF
few | TRBJ1-6 | TRBV7-6 | - | TGTGCCAGCAGCAGAGGCCAGCCTAGCTCCTATAATTCACCCCTCCACTTT | CASSRGQPSSYNSPLHF
- | TRBJ2-7 | TRBV27 | - | TGTGCCAGCAGTTTATTTGAGAGAGGGGAGCAGTACTTC | CASSLFERGEQYF
many | TRBJ1-5 | TRBV20-1 | - | TGCAGTGCTAGAGATGGGAAAACGGCCGACAATCAGCCCCAGCATTTT | CSARDGKTADNQPQHF
many | TRBJ2-7 | TRBV12-3/TRBV12-4 | - | TGTGCCAGCAGTTTAGGAAACAGCTACGAGCAGTACTTC | CASSLGNSYEQYF
many | TRBJ1-5 | TRBV27 | TRBD1 | TGTGCCAGCAGCTTAAGTCGAGGGGGCGGGCAGCCCCAGCATTTT | CASSLSRGGGQPQHF
many | TRBJ1-4 | TRBV10-3 | TRBD1 | TGTGCCATAGCTCCGGGACAGTTTAATGAAAAACTGTTTTTT | CAIAPGQFNEKLFF
- | TRBJ1-5 | TRBV27 | - | TGTGCCAGCAGTGCGGGTAACAATCAGCCCCAGCATTTT | CASSAGNNQPQHF
many | TRBJ2-7 | TRBV11-2 | - | TGTGCCAGCACGAGAGAGATTAGTACCTACGAGCAGTACTTC | CASTREISTYEQYF
many | TRBJ2-7 | TRBV11-3 | TRBD2 | TGTGCCAGCAGCCCAGGGTTGGCTAGCGGGCTGCTCGACGAGCAGTACTTC | CASSPGLASGLLDEQYF
- | TRBJ2-7 | TRBV7-9 | - | TGTGCCAGCAGCTTAAGTCCCGAGCAGTACTTC | CASSLSPEQYF
many | TRBJ2-2 | TRBV12-3/TRBV12-4 | TRBD1 | TGTGCCAGCAGTAAACCGGGACAGGGTACCGGGGAGCTGTTTTTT | CASSKPGQGTGELFF
many | TRBJ1-1 | TRBV9 | - | TGTGCCAGCAGTTTCACAGGTTCCACTGAAGCTTTCTTT | CASSFTGSTEAFF
few | TRBJ1-5 | TRBV27 | TRBD1 | TGTGCCACCCGGACAGGGCTGAATCAGCCCCAGCATTTT | CATRTGLNQPQHF
many | TRBJ1-5 | TRBV19 | - | TGTGCCAGTAGTATTTCCGCAGCAAATCAGCCCCAGCATTTT | CASSISAANQPQHF
- | TRBJ2-1 | TRBV29-1 | - | TGCAGCGTCCCCTTTGGGGGGAGCTCCTACAATGAGCAGTTCTTC | CSVPFGGSSYNEQFF
few | TRBJ1-5 | TRBV6-1 | - | TGTGCCAGCAGTGAATGGGGGAGGCAGCCCCAGCATTTT | CASSEWGRQPQHF
- | TRBJ2-3 | TRBV6-1 | - | TGTGCCAGCAGTGATGGGGGCACAGATACGCAGTATTTT | CASSDGGTDTQYF